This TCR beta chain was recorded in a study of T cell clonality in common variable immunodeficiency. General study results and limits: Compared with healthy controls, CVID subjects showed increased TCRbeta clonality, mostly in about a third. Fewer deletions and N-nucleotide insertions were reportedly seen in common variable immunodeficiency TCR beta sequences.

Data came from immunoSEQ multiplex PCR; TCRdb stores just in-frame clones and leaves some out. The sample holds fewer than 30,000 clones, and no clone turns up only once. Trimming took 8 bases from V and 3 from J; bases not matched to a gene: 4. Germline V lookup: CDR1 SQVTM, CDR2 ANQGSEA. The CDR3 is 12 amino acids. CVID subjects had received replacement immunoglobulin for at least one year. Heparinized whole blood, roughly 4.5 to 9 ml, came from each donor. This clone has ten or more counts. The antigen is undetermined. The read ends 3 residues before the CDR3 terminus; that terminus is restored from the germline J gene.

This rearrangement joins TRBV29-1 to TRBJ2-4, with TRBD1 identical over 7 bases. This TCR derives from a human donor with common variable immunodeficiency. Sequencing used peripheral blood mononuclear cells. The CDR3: CSTGDSKNIQYF. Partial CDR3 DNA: TGCAGCACCGGGGACAGCAAAAACATT. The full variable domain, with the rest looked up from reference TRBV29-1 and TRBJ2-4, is SAVISQKPSRDICQRGTSLTIQCQVDSQVTMMFWYRQQPGQSLTLIATANQGSEATYESGFVIDKFPISRPNLTFSTLTVSNMSPEDSSIYLCSTGDSKNIQYFGAGTRLSVL.